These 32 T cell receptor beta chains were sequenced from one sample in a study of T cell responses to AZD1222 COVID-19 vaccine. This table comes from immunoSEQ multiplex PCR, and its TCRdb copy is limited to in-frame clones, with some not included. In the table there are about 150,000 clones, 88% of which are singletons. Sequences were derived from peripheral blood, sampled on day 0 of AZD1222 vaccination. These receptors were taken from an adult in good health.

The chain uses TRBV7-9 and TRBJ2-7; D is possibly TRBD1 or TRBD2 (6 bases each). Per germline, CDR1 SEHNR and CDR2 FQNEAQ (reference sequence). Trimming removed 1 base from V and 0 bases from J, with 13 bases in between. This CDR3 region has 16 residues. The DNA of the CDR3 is TGTGCCAGCAGCTTAGTACCCGGGGGCCTCTCCTACGAGCAGTACTTC. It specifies CASSLVPGGLSYEQYF.

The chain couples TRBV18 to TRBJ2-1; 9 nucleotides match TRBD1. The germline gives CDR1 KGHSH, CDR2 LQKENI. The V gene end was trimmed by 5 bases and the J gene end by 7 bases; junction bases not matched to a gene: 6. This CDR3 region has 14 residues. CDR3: CASSDRQGENEQFF. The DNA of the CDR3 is TGTGCCAGCTCAGATCGACAGGGGGAGAATGAGCAGTTCTTC.

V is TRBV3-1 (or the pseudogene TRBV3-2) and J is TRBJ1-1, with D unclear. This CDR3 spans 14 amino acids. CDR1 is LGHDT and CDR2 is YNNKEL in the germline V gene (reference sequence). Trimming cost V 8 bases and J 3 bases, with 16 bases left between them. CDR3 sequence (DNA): TGTGCCAGCCGGCCATCCAGTTCGGACACTGAAGCTTTCTTT. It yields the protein CASRPSSSDTEAFF.

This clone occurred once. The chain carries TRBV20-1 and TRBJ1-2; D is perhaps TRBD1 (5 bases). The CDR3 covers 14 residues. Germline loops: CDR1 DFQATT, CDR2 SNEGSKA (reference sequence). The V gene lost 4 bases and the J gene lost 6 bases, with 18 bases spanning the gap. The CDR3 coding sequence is TGCAGTGCTAATGAAGGGGCCACAGCAAATGGCTACACCTTC. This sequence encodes CSANEGATANGYTF.

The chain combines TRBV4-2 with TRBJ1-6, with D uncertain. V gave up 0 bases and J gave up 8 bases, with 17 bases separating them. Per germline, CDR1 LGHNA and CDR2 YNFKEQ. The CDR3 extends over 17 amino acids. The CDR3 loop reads CASSQDQRGRVDSPLHF. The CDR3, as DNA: TGTGCCAGCAGCCAAGATCAGCGGGGTAGAGTAGATTCACCCCTCCACTTT.

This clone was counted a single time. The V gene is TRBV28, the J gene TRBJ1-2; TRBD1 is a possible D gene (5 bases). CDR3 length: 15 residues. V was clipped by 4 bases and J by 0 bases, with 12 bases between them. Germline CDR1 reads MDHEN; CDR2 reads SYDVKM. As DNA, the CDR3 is TGTGCCAGCAGTTCACCCGGGACGACTAACTATGGCTACACCTTC. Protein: CASSSPGTTNYGYTF.

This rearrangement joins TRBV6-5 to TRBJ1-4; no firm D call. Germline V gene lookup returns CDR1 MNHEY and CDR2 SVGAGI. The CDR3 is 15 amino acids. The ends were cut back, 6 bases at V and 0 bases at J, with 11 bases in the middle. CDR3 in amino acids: CASRRSVATNEKLFF. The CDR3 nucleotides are TGTGCCAGCAGACGCAGTGTGGCAACTAATGAAAAACTGTTTTTT.

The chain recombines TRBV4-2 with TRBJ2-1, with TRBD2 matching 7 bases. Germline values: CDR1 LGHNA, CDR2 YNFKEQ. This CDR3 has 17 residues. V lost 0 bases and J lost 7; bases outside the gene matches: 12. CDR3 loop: CASSQELRVAGRNEQFF. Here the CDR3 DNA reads TGTGCCAGCAGCCAAGAATTACGGGTAGCGGGCCGTAATGAGCAGTTCTTC.

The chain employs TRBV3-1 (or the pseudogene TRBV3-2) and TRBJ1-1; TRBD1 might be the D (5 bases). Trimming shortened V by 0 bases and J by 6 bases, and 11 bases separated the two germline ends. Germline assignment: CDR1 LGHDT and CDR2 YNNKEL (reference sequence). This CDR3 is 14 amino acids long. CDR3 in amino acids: CASSQDGVGPEAFF. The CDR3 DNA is TGTGCCAGCAGCCAAGATGGGGTGGGACCTGAAGCTTTCTTT.

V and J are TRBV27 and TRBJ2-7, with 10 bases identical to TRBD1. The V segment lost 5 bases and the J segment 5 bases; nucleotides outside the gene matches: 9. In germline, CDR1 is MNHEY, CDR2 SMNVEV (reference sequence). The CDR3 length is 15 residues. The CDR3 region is CASSKTGTGENEQYF. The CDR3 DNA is TGTGCCAGCAGTAAAACCGGGACAGGGGAAAACGAGCAGTACTTC.

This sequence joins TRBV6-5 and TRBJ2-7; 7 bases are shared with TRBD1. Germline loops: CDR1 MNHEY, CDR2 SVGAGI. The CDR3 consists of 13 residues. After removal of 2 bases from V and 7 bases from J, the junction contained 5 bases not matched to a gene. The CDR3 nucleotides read TGTGCCAGCAGTTACGCTACAGGGGTTGAGCAGTACTTC. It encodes CASSYATGVEQYF.

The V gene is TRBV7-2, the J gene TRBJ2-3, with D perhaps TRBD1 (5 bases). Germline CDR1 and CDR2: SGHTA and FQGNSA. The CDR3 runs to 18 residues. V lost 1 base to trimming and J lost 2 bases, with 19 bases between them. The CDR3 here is CASSLVSLSQGYTDTQYF. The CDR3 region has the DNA TGTGCCAGCAGCTTAGTTAGTTTGTCTCAGGGATACACAGATACGCAGTATTTT.

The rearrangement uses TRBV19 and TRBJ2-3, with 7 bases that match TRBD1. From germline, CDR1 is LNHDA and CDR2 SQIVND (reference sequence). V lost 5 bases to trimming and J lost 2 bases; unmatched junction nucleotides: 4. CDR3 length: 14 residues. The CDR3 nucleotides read TGTGCCAGTAGTTTGGGACAGAACACAGATACGCAGTATTTT. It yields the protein CASSLGQNTDTQYF.

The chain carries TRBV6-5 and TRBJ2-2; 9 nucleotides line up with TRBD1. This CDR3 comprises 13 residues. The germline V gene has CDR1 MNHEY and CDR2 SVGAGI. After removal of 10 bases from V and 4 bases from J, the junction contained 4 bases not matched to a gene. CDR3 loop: CATQGAGTGELFF. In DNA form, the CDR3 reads TGTGCCACACAGGGGGCCGGCACCGGGGAGCTGTTTTTT.

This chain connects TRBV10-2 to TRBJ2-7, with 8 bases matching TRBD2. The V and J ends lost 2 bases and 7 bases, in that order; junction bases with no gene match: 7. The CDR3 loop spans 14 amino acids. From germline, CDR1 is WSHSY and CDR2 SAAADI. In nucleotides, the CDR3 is TGCGCCAGCAGTGAGAGGCTAGCGGGCGGGGAGCAGTACTTC. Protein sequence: CASSERLAGGEQYF.

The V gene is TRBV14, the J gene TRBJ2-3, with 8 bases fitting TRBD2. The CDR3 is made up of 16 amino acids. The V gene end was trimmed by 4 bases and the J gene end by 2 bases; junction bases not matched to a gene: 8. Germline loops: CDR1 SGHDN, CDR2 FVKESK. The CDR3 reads CASSRTGTSFTDTQYF. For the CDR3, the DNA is TGTGCCAGCAGCCGAACCGGGACTAGTTTCACAGATACGCAGTATTTT.

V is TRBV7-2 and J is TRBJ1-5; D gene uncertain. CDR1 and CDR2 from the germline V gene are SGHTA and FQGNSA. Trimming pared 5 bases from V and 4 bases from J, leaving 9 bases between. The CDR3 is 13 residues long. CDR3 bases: TGTGCCAGCAGCACCAGGCTGAATCAGCCCCAGCATTTT. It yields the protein CASSTRLNQPQHF.

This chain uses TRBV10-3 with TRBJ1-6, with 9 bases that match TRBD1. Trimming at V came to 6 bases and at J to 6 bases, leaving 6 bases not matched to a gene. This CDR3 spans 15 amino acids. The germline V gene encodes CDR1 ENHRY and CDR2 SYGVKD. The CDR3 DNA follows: TGTGCCATCAGCGAGGGACAGGGTTCTAATTCACCCCTCCACTTT. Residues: CAISEGQGSNSPLHF.

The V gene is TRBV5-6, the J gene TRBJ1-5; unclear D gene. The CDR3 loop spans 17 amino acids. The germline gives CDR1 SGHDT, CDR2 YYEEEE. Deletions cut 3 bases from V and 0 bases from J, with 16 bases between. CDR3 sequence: CASSSRTERYSNQPQHF. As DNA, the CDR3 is TGTGCCAGCAGCTCGAGGACGGAGAGATATAGCAATCAGCCCCAGCATTTT.

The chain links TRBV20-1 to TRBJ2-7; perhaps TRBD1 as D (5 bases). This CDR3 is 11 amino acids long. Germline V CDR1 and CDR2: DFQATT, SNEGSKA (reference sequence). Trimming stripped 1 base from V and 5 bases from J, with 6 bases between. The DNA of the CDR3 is TGCAGTGCTAGAGTAGGGGACGAGCAGTACTTC. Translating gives CSARVGDEQYF.

The CDR3 DNA follows: TGTGCCAGCAGTTACAGGGCTAGCGGGGCAGAGACCCAGTACTTC. It encodes CASSYRASGAETQYF. This chain connects TRBV6-2 or TRBV6-3 to TRBJ2-5; 9 bases agree with TRBD2. V shed 2 bases and J 4 bases; nucleotides not matched to a gene: 5. CDR1 is MNHEY and CDR2 is SVGEGT in the germline V gene. This CDR3 has 15 amino acids.

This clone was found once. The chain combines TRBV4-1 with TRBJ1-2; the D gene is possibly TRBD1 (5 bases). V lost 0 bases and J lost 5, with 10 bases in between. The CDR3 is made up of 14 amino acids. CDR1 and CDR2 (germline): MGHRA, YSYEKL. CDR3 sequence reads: CASSQDRDAYGYTF. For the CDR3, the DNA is TGCGCCAGCAGCCAAGATCGGGACGCTTATGGCTACACCTTC.

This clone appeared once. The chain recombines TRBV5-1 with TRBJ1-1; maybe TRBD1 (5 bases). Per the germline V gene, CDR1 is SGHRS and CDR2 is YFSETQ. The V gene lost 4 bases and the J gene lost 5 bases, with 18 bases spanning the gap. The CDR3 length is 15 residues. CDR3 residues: CASSLGHVGLTEAFF. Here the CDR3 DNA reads TGCGCCAGCAGCCTAGGACATGTAGGGTTGACTGAAGCTTTCTTT.

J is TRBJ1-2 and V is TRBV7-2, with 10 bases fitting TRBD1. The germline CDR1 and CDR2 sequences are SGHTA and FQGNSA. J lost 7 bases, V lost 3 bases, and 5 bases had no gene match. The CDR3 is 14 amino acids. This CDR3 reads CASSLARDRGGYTF. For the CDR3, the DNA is TGTGCCAGCAGCTTGGCCCGGGACAGGGGTGGCTACACCTTC.

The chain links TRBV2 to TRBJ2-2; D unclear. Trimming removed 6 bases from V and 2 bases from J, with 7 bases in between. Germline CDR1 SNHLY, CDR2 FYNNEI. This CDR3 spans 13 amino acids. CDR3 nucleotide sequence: TGTGCCAGCAGCCGAGCAAACACCGGGGAGCTGTTTTTT. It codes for CASSRANTGELFF.

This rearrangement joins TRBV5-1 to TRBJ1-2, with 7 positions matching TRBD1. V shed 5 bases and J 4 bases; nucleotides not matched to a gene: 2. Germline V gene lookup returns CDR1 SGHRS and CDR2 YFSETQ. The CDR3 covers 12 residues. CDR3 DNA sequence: TGCGCCAGCAGAGGACAGGTCTATGGCTACACCTTC. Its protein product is CASRGQVYGYTF.

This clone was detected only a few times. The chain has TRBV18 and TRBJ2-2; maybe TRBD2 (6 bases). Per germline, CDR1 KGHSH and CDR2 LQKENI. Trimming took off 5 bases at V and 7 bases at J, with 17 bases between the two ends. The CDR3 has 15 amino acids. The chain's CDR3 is CASSATGEVGGELFF. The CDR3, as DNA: TGTGCCAGCTCAGCGACGGGGGAAGTTGGCGGGGAGCTGTTTTTT.

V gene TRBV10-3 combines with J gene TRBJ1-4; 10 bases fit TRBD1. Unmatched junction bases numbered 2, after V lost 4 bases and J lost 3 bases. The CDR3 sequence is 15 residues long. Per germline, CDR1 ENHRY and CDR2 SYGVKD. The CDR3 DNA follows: TGTGCCATCAGTGGGGACAGGGGCTCTAATGAAAAACTGTTTTTT. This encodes CAISGDRGSNEKLFF.

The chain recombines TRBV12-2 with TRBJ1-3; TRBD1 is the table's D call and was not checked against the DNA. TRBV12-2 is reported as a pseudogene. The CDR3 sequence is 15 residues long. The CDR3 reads CASRRGQGRGNTIYF. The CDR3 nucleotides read TGTGCAAGTCGTCGGGGACAGGGCCGAGGAAACACCATATATTTT.

The CDR3 sequence is CASSYGTASGNTIYF. CDR3 DNA: TGTGCCAGCAGTTACGGGACAGCCTCTGGAAACACCATATATTTT. This chain uses TRBV6-2 or TRBV6-3 with TRBJ1-3, with TRBD1 matching 7 bases. V shed 2 bases, J shed 0 bases, and the junction held 1 base outside the gene matches. Germline V gene data show CDR1 as MNHEY and CDR2 as SVGEGT. The CDR3 is 15 amino acids.

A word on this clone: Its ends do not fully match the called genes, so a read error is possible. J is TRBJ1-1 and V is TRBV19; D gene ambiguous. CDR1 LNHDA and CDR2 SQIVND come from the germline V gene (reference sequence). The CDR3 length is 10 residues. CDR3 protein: CTSFYGEAFF. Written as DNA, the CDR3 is TGTACCAGTTTTTACGGTGAAGCTTTCTTT.

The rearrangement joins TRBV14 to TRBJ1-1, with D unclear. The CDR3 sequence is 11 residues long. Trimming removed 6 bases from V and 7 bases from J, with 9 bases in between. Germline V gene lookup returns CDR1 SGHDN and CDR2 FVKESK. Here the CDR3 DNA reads TGTGCCAGCAGTAATCGGGGTGAAGCTTTCTTT. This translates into CASSNRGEAFF.